Listed below are T cell receptor beta chains from one sample, sequenced in a study of T cell responses to AZD1222 COVID-19 vaccine. Clones were sequenced by immunoSEQ multiplex PCR, and TCRdb holds only the in-frame ones, with some missing. The data show under 95,000 clones, 85% to 90% seen once. This sample comprised peripheral blood, obtained 28 days after the second AZD1222 dose. The receptor source for this set is an adult who received the AZD1222 COVID-19 vaccine. The CDR3 runs from the conserved cysteine through the conserved F or W. The order of the fields is clone size, D gene, J gene, V gene, CDR3 DNA, CDR3 protein. A D gene is named only where the DNA matches it firmly. Size is omitted from some rows. Given values are once, few, many or a class for expanded clones.

size: .; D: TRBD1; J: TRBJ1-2; V: TRBV6-5; DNA: TGTGCCAGCACCTCACTCCGGGACAGGGGCTACACCTTC; CDR3: CASTSLRDRGYTF
size: once; D: TRBD1; J: TRBJ1-6; V: TRBV2; DNA: TGTGCCAGCAGGGGGGACAGGGCCCCTAATTCACCCCTCCACTTT; CDR3: CASRGDRAPNSPLHF
size: .; D: .; J: TRBJ1-4; V: TRBV4-3; DNA: TGCGCCAGCAGCCAAGATCGGGCCAATAATGAAAAACTGTTTTTT; CDR3: CASSQDRANNEKLFF
size: .; D: .; J: TRBJ2-3; V: TRBV6-4; DNA: TGTGCCAGCAGTGAATGCCGGGGTAGCACAGATACGCAGTATTTT; CDR3: CASSECRGSTDTQYF
size: .; D: TRBD1; J: TRBJ1-2; V: TRBV11-2; DNA: TGTGCCAGCAGCTTAGAACCCGGGACAGCCCTCGGCGGCTACACCTTC; CDR3: CASSLEPGTALGGYTF
size: .; D: .; J: TRBJ1-2; V: TRBV4-1; DNA: TGCGCCAGCAGCCAAGACTTCTCCTTTTATAATGGCCACACCTTC; CDR3: CASSQDFSFYNGHTF
size: .; D: TRBD2; J: TRBJ2-2; V: TRBV15; DNA: TGTGCCACCAGCACTGGCGGGAGGTCTTCCGGGGAGCTGTTTTTT; CDR3: CATSTGGRSSGELFF
size: .; D: TRBD2; J: TRBJ2-3; V: TRBV5-1; DNA: TGCGCCAGCAGCTTGGGCGTGGCGGGAGCTACGGATACGCAGTATTTT; CDR3: CASSLGVAGATDTQYF
size: .; D: .; J: TRBJ1-4; V: TRBV7-9; DNA: TGTGCCAGCAGCTCAAGGGAGGAAAATGAAAAACTGTTTTTT; CDR3: CASSSREENEKLFF
size: .; D: .; J: TRBJ1-2; V: TRBV4-1; DNA: TGCGCCAGCAGCCAAACCGGACTCCAATATGGCTACACCTTC; CDR3: CASSQTGLQYGYTF
size: .; D: .; J: TRBJ1-6; V: TRBV6-4; DNA: TGTGCCAGCATTGACAGCCGCTCCTATAATTCACCCCTCCACTTT; CDR3: CASIDSRSYNSPLHF
size: .; D: .; J: TRBJ2-1; V: TRBV27; DNA: TGTGCCAGCTCCGGGGGACTTCTGAGCAATGAGCAGTTCTTC; CDR3: CASSGGLLSNEQFF
size: .; D: .; J: TRBJ2-1; V: TRBV7-9; DNA: TGTGCCAGCAGCTGGGCGATTAGCTACAATGAGCAGTTCTTC; CDR3: CASSWAISYNEQFF
size: medium-sized; D: .; J: TRBJ1-3; V: TRBV29-1; DNA: TGCAGCGTTGAAGGGTGGAACACCATATATTTT; CDR3: CSVEGWNTIYF
size: .; D: .; J: TRBJ1-5; V: TRBV6-6; DNA: TGTGCCAGCAGGGCCCGGGGGCCAGGGAATCAGCCCCAGCATTTT; CDR3: CASRARGPGNQPQHF
size: once; D: TRBD1; J: TRBJ1-2; V: TRBV6-6; DNA: TGTGCCAGCAGAACCGAGGGACAGGCAGATGGCTACACCTTC; CDR3: CASRTEGQADGYTF
size: .; D: TRBD1; J: TRBJ1-4; V: TRBV10-3; DNA: TGTGCCGCAAGACCGGGACAGAGCCGCGGGGGGAATGAAAAACTGTTTTTT; CDR3: CAARPGQSRGGNEKLFF
size: .; D: .; J: TRBJ2-2; V: TRBV6-4; DNA: TGTGCCAGCAGTGACCGGGCGGAGGGGAACACCGGGGAGCTGTTTTTT; CDR3: CASSDRAEGNTGELFF
size: .; D: TRBD1; J: TRBJ1-1; V: TRBV27; DNA: TGTGCCAGCAGTTTTGACAGGGGGAACACTGAAGCTTTCTTT; CDR3: CASSFDRGNTEAFF
size: .; D: .; J: TRBJ1-2; V: TRBV19; DNA: TGTGCCAGTATGGTCCTTGGCGGCGGCTACACCTTC; CDR3: CASMVLGGGYTF
size: .; D: TRBD2; J: TRBJ2-5; V: TRBV3-1/TRBV3-2; DNA: TGTGCCAGCAGCCACGAGAATCCGGGACTAGCGGGAGCCTCAGAGACCCAGTACTTC; CDR3: CASSHENPGLAGASETQYF
size: .; D: .; J: TRBJ2-7; V: TRBV10-2; DNA: TGCGCCAGCAATACAGCGTTTACCTACGAGCAGTACTTC; CDR3: CASNTAFTYEQYF
size: .; D: .; J: TRBJ1-6; V: TRBV11-2; DNA: TGTGCCAGCAGCTTAGAACCCCGGTCACCCCTCCACTTT; CDR3: CASSLEPRSPLHF
size: once; D: TRBD2; J: TRBJ2-7; V: TRBV10-2; DNA: TGCGCCAGCAGTCGACCCGGACTAGCTGTCTACGAGCAGTACTTC; CDR3: CASSRPGLAVYEQYF
size: .; D: TRBD2; J: TRBJ2-7; V: TRBV2; DNA: TGTGCCAGCAGACTGACTAGCGGGAAATCCGAGCAGTACTTC; CDR3: CASRLTSGKSEQYF
size: once; D: .; J: TRBJ1-2; V: TRBV3-1/TRBV3-2; DNA: TGTGCCAGCAGCCAAGATATAGGGCTAGGCTATGGCTACACCTTC; CDR3: CASSQDIGLGYGYTF
size: .; D: .; J: TRBJ2-7; V: TRBV19; DNA: TGTGCCAGTAGTATAGCAGGAGGCAACGAGCAGTACTTC; CDR3: CASSIAGGNEQYF
size: .; D: .; J: TRBJ1-4; V: TRBV6-6; DNA: TGTGCCAGCAGTTACTCTACAGGGTTGGATGAAAAACTGTTTTTT; CDR3: CASSYSTGLDEKLFF
size: .; D: .; J: TRBJ2-5; V: TRBV6-2/TRBV6-3; DNA: TGTGCCAGCAGTTACTCAGAGACCCAGTACTTC; CDR3: CASSYSETQYF
size: .; D: .; J: TRBJ1-5; V: TRBV6-1; DNA: TGTGCCAGCAGTGAGGGCAGGGGTCGTCATCAGCCCCAGCATTTT; CDR3: CASSEGRGRHQPQHF
size: .; D: .; J: TRBJ1-1; V: TRBV5-1; DNA: TGCGCCAGCAGCTATGAAGGTACCACTGAAGCTTTCTTT; CDR3: CASSYEGTTEAFF
size: .; D: TRBD2; J: TRBJ2-7; V: TRBV30; DNA: TGTGCCTGGAGTGCTCATAGCGGGACCGAGCAGTACTTC; CDR3: CAWSAHSGTEQYF
size: once; D: .; J: TRBJ2-3; V: TRBV5-1; DNA: TGCGCCAGCAGCTTGGCACTACCCGGAGTCTTAGTGGATACGCAGTATTTT; CDR3: CASSLALPGVLVDTQYF
size: once; D: .; J: TRBJ1-6; V: TRBV10-1; DNA: TGCGCCAGCAGTGAGTGGCAGGGTTCACCCCTCCACTTT; CDR3: CASSEWQGSPLHF
size: once; D: .; J: TRBJ1-1; V: TRBV7-9; DNA: TGTGCCAGCAGCTTAGCCCCGGCTGGACCTGAAGCTTTCTTT; CDR3: CASSLAPAGPEAFF
size: .; D: .; J: TRBJ1-6; V: TRBV7-6; DNA: TGTGCCAGCAGGTATATTAGCTCCTATAATTCACCCCTCCACTTT; CDR3: CASRYISSYNSPLHF
size: .; D: TRBD1; J: TRBJ1-1; V: TRBV7-2; DNA: TGTGCCAGCAGATACCCGGGACAGGGGGCTTTCTTT; CDR3: CASRYPGQGAFF
size: .; D: .; J: TRBJ2-5; V: TRBV6-2/TRBV6-3; DNA: TGTGCCAGCAGCGATGGGGGAGACCAAGAGACCCAGTACTTC; CDR3: CASSDGGDQETQYF
size: .; D: .; J: TRBJ2-1; V: TRBV5-5; DNA: TGTGCCAGCAGCTCGTTGGGGAGCAACTACAATGAGCAGTTCTTC; CDR3: CASSSLGSNYNEQFF
size: .; D: .; J: TRBJ2-6; V: TRBV10-2; DNA: TGCGCCAGCAGTGAAGACTCTGGGGCCAACGTCCTGACTTTC; CDR3: CASSEDSGANVLTF
size: .; D: .; J: TRBJ2-1; V: TRBV6-6; DNA: TGTGCCAGCAGTGACGGAAACAATGAGCAGTTCTTC; CDR3: CASSDGNNEQFF
size: .; D: .; J: TRBJ2-1; V: TRBV6-5; DNA: TGTGCCAGCAGGACCGGCCCTAATGAGCAGTTCTTC; CDR3: CASRTGPNEQFF
size: .; D: .; J: TRBJ1-2; V: TRBV2; DNA: TGTGCCAGCAGTGAAGCAGTGCCTTCCTATGGCTACACCTTC; CDR3: CASSEAVPSYGYTF